The rows below give T cell receptor beta chains drawn from one sample of a study of OX40 agonist ivuxolimab in advanced cancers. The protocol was immunoSEQ multiplex PCR, while the TCRdb copy is restricted to in-frame clones and leaves out a portion. The sample lists about 82,000 clones, around 83% seen once, with approximately 6.5% in the top ten. The source material was CD4+ or CD8+ T cells sorted from blood, sampled in a trial of the OX40 agonist ivuxolimab. These TCRs come from an adult with an advanced solid tumor such as melanoma, head and neck, liver or kidney cancer. Both conserved end residues are part of each CDR3.

CDR3,V
CASSRGTSGGQETQYF,TRBV2
CASSAGTVYGYTF,TRBV5-5
CASSLGIYEQYF,TRBV11-3
CASTIGTGSQPQHF,TRBV6-6
CAWQYDGNEKLFF,TRBV30
CASSERTAGWEKLFF,TRBV2
CASSATSGAYNEQFF,TRBV5-1
CASRFSGLEAFF,TRBV6-1
CASSLVTGRETQYF,TRBV7-9
CASRRELRSYNEQFF,TRBV6-1
CASSRATEAFF,TRBV11-2
CASSVYLRGQETQYF,TRBV6-1
CASSTGQLANYGYTF,TRBV7-9
CASSPGRSFLGRNEKLFF,TRBV18
CASSTRTGFNQPQHF,TRBV19
CASRRVSGSTGELFF,TRBV2
CASRRGLTEAFF,TRBV7-9
CASSAQGGSGNTIYF,TRBV19
CASSQETTGVVPGNTIYF,TRBV4-1
CASTASGVLHSPLHF,TRBV19
CASTMGLQETQYF,TRBV7-8
CASSLSGIDEQFF,TRBV11-3
CSVEKGSNYGYTF,TRBV29-1
CATSRGSETQYF,TRBV15
CASSYFQGASYEQYF,TRBV6-5
CASSEREGLGTQYF,TRBV2
CASRLQSLSYEQYF,TRBV6-5
CASSRLQDSGEQYF,TRBV27
CASSQEASGNYEQYF,TRBV11-2
CASSTEFSNQPQHF,TRBV2
CASSQDEVYGYTF,TRBV14
CASSLSGQDEKLFF,TRBV18
CASSPGQGELNTEAFF,TRBV18
CASSPGLAVYNEQFF,TRBV7-2
CSVQVGEDTQYF,TRBV29-1
CASSESGNSPLHF,TRBV10-2
CASSLSGGGNQPQHF,TRBV6-1
CASSTGPSSYEQYF,TRBV6-4
CASSPLRGSNQPQHF,TRBV7-2
CASSPGNEQFF,TRBV2
CASSAKWGEQYF,TRBV5-1
CASSLDQGPRGQYF,TRBV11-2
CASSTGGRGINIQYF,TRBV6-5
CASSQDREAGSTGELFF,TRBV14
CASSEGQGATNEKLFF,TRBV11-2
CASSFGQQLLSYEQYF,TRBV6-6
CASSYSQWPSGNTIYF,TRBV6-5
CASSPGQGAGDTQYF,TRBV6-5
CASRDTGELFF,TRBV5-6
CASSERGGTEAFF,TRBV6-1
CASSVESKIVNTEAFF,TRBV9
CASSDSGLGYGYTF,TRBV6-1
CASSAQAPGETQYF,TRBV2
CASSLRTSGNTIYF,TRBV11-2